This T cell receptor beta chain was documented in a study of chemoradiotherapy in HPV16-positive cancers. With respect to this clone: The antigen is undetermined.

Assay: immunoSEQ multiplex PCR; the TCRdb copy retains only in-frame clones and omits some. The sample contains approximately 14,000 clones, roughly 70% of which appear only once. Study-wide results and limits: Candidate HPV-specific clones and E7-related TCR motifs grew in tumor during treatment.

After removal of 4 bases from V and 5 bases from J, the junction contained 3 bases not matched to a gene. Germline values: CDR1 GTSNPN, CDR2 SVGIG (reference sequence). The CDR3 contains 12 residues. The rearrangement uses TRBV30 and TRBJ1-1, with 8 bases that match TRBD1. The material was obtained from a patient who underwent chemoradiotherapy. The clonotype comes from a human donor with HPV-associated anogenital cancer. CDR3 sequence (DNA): TGTGCCTGGACTAGACAGGGGACTGAAGCTTTCTTT. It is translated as CAWTRQGTEAFF. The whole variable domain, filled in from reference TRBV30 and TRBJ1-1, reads SQTIHQWPATLVQPVGSPLSLECTVEGTSNPNLYWYRQAAGRGLQLLFYSVGIGQISSEVPQNLSASRPQDRQFILSSKKLLLSDSGFYLCAWTRQGTEAFFGQGTRLTVV.